The 4 T cell receptor beta chains below come from one sample, sequenced in a study of technical replicates of blood from a handful of donors. Only in-frame clones appear in the TCRdb table, and some are missing; sequencing was by immunoSEQ multiplex PCR. The sample contains some 77,000 clones, 95% to 97% of which appear only once. Sequencing was done on a sample of T cells isolated from PBMCs. The receptors shown here come from a human donor in good health.

V gene TRBV27 combines with J gene TRBJ1-2, with 7 bases matching TRBD1. The germline V gene encodes CDR1 MNHEY and CDR2 SMNVEV (reference sequence). The trim removed 2 bases at V and 1 base at J, leaving 10 bases unmatched. This CDR3 comprises 17 residues. CDR3 amino acids: CASSLGQPYRGNYGYTF. CDR3 DNA: TGTGCCAGCAGTTTAGGACAGCCCTACAGGGGTAACTATGGCTACACCTTC.

The rearrangement joins TRBV5-1 to TRBJ2-7; 12 bases agree with TRBD2. With 0 bases clipped from V and 5 bases from J, the junction kept 3 bases outside the gene matches. This CDR3 has 15 residues. Germline V gene sequence: CDR1 SGHRS, CDR2 YFSETQ. The CDR3 loop is CASSLAGLAGNEQYF. The DNA of the CDR3 is TGCGCCAGCAGCTTGGCCGGACTAGCGGGAAACGAGCAGTACTTC.

The chain recombines TRBV19 with TRBJ2-2; 7 positions match TRBD1. Germline V CDR1 and CDR2: LNHDA, SQIVND (reference sequence). V trimming: 3 bases; J trimming: 7 bases; junction bases outside the gene matches: 5. The CDR3 runs to 14 residues. DNA of the CDR3: TGTGCCAGTAGTATGGGACAGAATAGCGGGGAGCTGTTTTTT. As protein: CASSMGQNSGELFF.

The chain has TRBV10-3 and TRBJ1-5; 10 positions match TRBD1. V shed 3 bases and J 7 bases; nucleotides not matched to a gene: 12. The CDR3 covers 17 residues. The V gene's germline CDR1 is ENHRY and CDR2 SYGVKD. In DNA form, the CDR3 reads TGTGCCATCAGTGAAGGGGACAGGGGCGAAATCATACAGCCCCAGCATTTT. Its translation: CAISEGDRGEIIQPQHF.